Below, 10 T cell receptor beta chains from the same sample are listed, as sequenced in a study of cytomegalovirus exposure and HLA in healthy donors. Primers: 60 Vbeta forward and 13 Jbeta reverse. Profiled with immunoSEQ multiplex PCR; TCRdb holds only in-frame clones, not every one. The sample consists of 160,000 or so clones, 70% to 75% of them appearing once. The sample taken for sequencing was PBMCs. These receptors were taken from a man between 18 and 29 years old in good health and CMV-seropositive.

In the case of this clone: One junction end does not reproduce the germline sequence, and a read error may be involved. The chain links TRBV7-2 to TRBJ1-2, with D possibly TRBD1 on 5 matching bases. The CDR3 runs to 14 residues. Germline V CDR1 and CDR2: SGHTA, FQGNSA. CDR3 DNA: TGTGCCAGCAGCTTAGCCGGGCAGGGTCCAGGCTACCCCTTC. It translates to CASSLAGQGPGYPF.

The chain carries TRBV10-1 and TRBJ2-7; tentative D call: TRBD2 (6 bases). The CDR3 is 13 amino acids. Trimming pared 6 bases from V and 1 base from J, leaving 10 bases between. The germline V gene encodes CDR1 WNHNN and CDR2 SYGVQD (reference sequence). The CDR3 loop reads CASSPAGSYEQYV. For the CDR3, the DNA is TGCGCCAGCAGCCCCGCGGGGTCCTACGAGCAGTACGTC.

The chain combines TRBV2 with TRBJ2-2, with D possibly matching TRBD2 (6 bases). The CDR3 extends over 15 amino acids. Trimming stripped 3 bases from V and 2 bases from J, with 10 bases between. Germline CDR1 SNHLY, CDR2 FYNNEI. CDR3 nucleotides: TGTGCCAGCAGTGAGGTAGCGGATAACACCGGGGAGCTGTTTTTT. Protein product: CASSEVADNTGELFF.

DNA of the CDR3: TGTGCCAGCAGTGGAGGGGCACACTTAGCTAACTATGGCTACACCTTC. Residues: CASSGGAHLANYGYTF. The chain uses TRBV5-6 and TRBJ1-2, with TRBD1 as a possible D gene (5 bases). There are 16 residues in the CDR3. The germline V gene has CDR1 SGHDT and CDR2 YYEEEE. Trimming left V 5 bases short and J 0 bases short, with 17 bases between.

V and J are TRBV7-9 and TRBJ2-3, with a tentative D call TRBD1 (6 bases). The germline V gene has CDR1 SEHNR and CDR2 FQNEAQ (reference sequence). The CDR3 runs 13 residues. V lost 4 bases and J 8 bases, leaving 13 bases between the germline ends. CDR3 sequence (DNA): TGTGCCAGCAGCTCCGAGACAGGTGGTACGCAGTATTTT. Amino acids: CASSSETGGTQYF.

The chain couples TRBV11-2 to TRBJ1-2; 11 nucleotides line up with TRBD1. Germline-derived CDR1 and CDR2 are SGHAT and FQNNGV. This CDR3 comprises 16 residues. Germline trimming cut 1 base from V and 3 bases from J; bases unmatched to any gene: 4. The CDR3 here is CASSLVDRGPHYGYTF. The CDR3 nucleotides are TGTGCCAGCAGCTTAGTGGACAGGGGGCCCCACTATGGCTACACCTTC.

CDR3 in amino acids: CASSALWSGVPNEQFF. For the CDR3, the DNA is TGTGCCAGCAGTGCCCTGTGGTCGGGGGTACCCAATGAGCAGTTCTTC. This rearrangement joins TRBV2 to TRBJ2-1; a weak D match, TRBD2 (6 bases). V gave up 4 bases and J gave up 6 bases, with 19 bases separating them. Germline loops: CDR1 SNHLY, CDR2 FYNNEI. This CDR3 is 16 amino acids long.

J is TRBJ2-1 and V is TRBV19, with 11 bases fitting TRBD2. Trimming removed 5 bases from V and 6 bases from J; junction bases left unmatched: 3. The germline gives CDR1 LNHDA, CDR2 SQIVND (reference sequence). The CDR3 consists of 14 residues. This CDR3 is CASSLAGGRNEQFF. The CDR3 DNA follows: TGTGCCAGTAGTCTAGCGGGGGGACGCAATGAGCAGTTCTTC.

V and J are TRBV6-1 and TRBJ1-1; 8 bases agree with TRBD1. Germline values: CDR1 MNHNS, CDR2 SASEGT. The CDR3 is 13 residues long. Unmatched junction bases numbered 8, after V lost 8 bases and J lost 6 bases. The CDR3 spells CASCNRGSAEAFF. In DNA, the CDR3 is TGTGCCAGCTGCAACAGGGGGAGCGCTGAAGCTTTCTTT.

The table lists this clone with a count of one. The chain carries TRBV30 and TRBJ1-1; 8 bases fit TRBD1. Germline-derived CDR1 and CDR2 are GTSNPN and SVGIG (reference sequence). The CDR3 sequence is 17 residues long. The V and J ends lost 1 base and 0 bases, in that order; junction bases with no gene match: 10. This chain's CDR3 is CAWSARYPGQVNTEAFF. In DNA, the CDR3 is TGTGCCTGGAGTGCCCGATATCCGGGACAGGTGAACACTGAAGCTTTCTTT.